The 4 T cell receptor beta chains reported below all come from one sample, sequenced in a study of STAT5B mutations in CD4+ large granular lymphocyte leukemia. Data came from immunoSEQ multiplex PCR; TCRdb stores just in-frame clones and leaves some out. The table records roughly 6,700 clones, roughly 70% of them present only once. The sample consisted of PBMCs. These receptors all stem from a woman in her 70s with CD4+ T-cell large granular lymphocyte leukemia.

This sequence joins TRBV18 and TRBJ1-1; D ambiguous. Trimming removed 1 base from V and 1 base from J, with 4 bases in between. The CDR3 covers 13 residues. Looked up from germline, CDR1 is KGHSH and CDR2 is LQKENI. This chain's CDR3 is CASSPLENTEAFF. DNA for the CDR3: TGTGCCAGCTCACCACTGGAGAACACTGAAGCTTTCTTT.

The chain joins TRBV19 to TRBJ1-5; D is unresolved. This CDR3 comprises 13 residues. In germline, CDR1 is LNHDA, CDR2 SQIVND (reference sequence). V was shortened by 6 bases and J by 2 bases, with 8 bases between the two germline ends. The CDR3 nucleotides are TGTGCCAGTAGCCTGACGGGCAATCAGCCCCAGCATTTT. Its protein product is CASSLTGNQPQHF.

The rearrangement links TRBV2 to TRBJ2-5; 9 bases match TRBD2. The germline V gene encodes CDR1 SNHLY and CDR2 FYNNEI. Losses at the gene ends were 6 bases for V and 4 bases for J; bases not matched to a gene: 12. The CDR3 consists of 16 residues. In DNA form, the CDR3 reads TGTGCCAGCAGCCCACTTGGGCGGGGGGGCTTAGAGACCCAGTACTTC. Its protein is CASSPLGRGGLETQYF.

J is TRBJ1-1 and V is TRBV6-1; 8 nucleotides agree with TRBD1. CDR1 is MNHNS, CDR2 SASEGT, per germline. V dropped 8 bases and J dropped 5; count of bases not matched to a gene: 7. The CDR3 consists of 13 residues. The DNA for the CDR3 is TGTGCCAGCGGGAAGGACAGGGCGACTGAAGCTTTCTTT. As protein: CASGKDRATEAFF.